The 7 T cell receptor beta chains given below trace back to one sample, sequenced in a study of blood T cells in healthy people across ages. The second PCR ran roughly 6 to 11 cycles with a sample-barcoded 5' primer and J-beta primers. TCRdb re-called the 5' RACE reads with MiXCR, one entry per CDR3 protein. The repertoire holds 700,000 to 850,000 distinct CDR3 sequences, with less than 70% as singletons. The sample consisted of blood. The receptors originated from a man older than 75 in good health.

The J gene is TRBJ2-6, the V gene TRBV5-1; 14 bases match TRBD2. The ends lost 5 bases at V and 2 bases at J; junction bases unmatched: 3. The germline gives CDR1 SGHRS, CDR2 YFSETQ. The CDR3 sequence is 17 residues long. The DNA for the CDR3 is TGCGCCAGCAGGCCGGGACTAGCGGGAGCTGGGGCCAACGTCCTGACTTTC. Protein: CASRPGLAGAGANVLTF.

This clonotype has a handful of counts. This chain connects TRBV5-6 to TRBJ2-7; TRBD2 aligns across 13 bases. Unmatched junction bases numbered 3, after V lost 4 bases and J lost 2 bases. The germline V gene encodes CDR1 SGHDT and CDR2 YYEEEE. This CDR3 has 15 amino acids. CDR3 amino acids: CASSKGLAGTYEQYF. As DNA, the CDR3 is TGTGCCAGCAGCAAGGGACTAGCGGGGACCTACGAGCAGTACTTC.

CDR3 nucleotides: TGTGCCAGCGAATACGCAGGGGACACTGAAGCTTTCTTT. Residues: CASEYAGDTEAFF. This chain links TRBV6-1 with TRBJ1-1; D is possibly TRBD1 (6 bases). The CDR3 length is 13 residues. Germline V gene data show CDR1 as MNHNS and CDR2 as SASEGT. Trimming left V 8 bases short and J 3 bases short, with 13 bases between.

This clonotype appeared many times. This chain connects TRBV9 to TRBJ2-7, with D tentatively TRBD1 (6 bases). V lost 0 bases and J lost 6, with 13 bases in between. This CDR3 spans 14 amino acids. Per the germline V gene, CDR1 is SGDLS and CDR2 is YYNGEE. The CDR3 here is CASSVAAQGREQYF. CDR3 coding DNA: TGTGCCAGCAGCGTAGCAGCCCAGGGGCGCGAGCAGTACTTC. Together with reference TRBV9 and TRBJ2-7, the CDR3 gives the full variable domain: DSGVTQTPKHLITATGQRVTLRCSPRSGDLSVYWYQQSLDQGLQFLIQYYNGEERAKGNILERFSAQQFPDLHSELNLSSLELGDSALYFCASSVAAQGREQYFGPGTRLTVT.

The genes are TRBV28 and TRBJ1-5; no clear D. The V end was cut by 4 bases, the J end by 9 bases, with 7 bases between. This CDR3 has 11 amino acids. Germline V gene sequence: CDR1 MDHEN, CDR2 SYDVKM. This CDR3 reads CASSSPRPQHF. CDR3 nucleotide sequence: TGTGCCAGCAGTTCCCCGCGGCCCCAGCATTTT.

V and J are TRBV9 and TRBJ2-1; 8 bases map to TRBD2. This CDR3 contains 16 residues. The V gene end was trimmed by 3 bases and the J gene end by 0 bases; junction bases not matched to a gene: 5. CDR1 SGDLS and CDR2 YYNGEE come from the germline V gene. This CDR3 is CASSAQAGVSYNEQFF. The CDR3 DNA is TGTGCCAGCAGCGCTCAAGCGGGAGTCTCCTACAATGAGCAGTTCTTC.

This chain connects TRBV12-3 or TRBV12-4 to TRBJ1-4, with D possibly TRBD1 on 6 matching bases. The CDR3 sequence is 12 residues long. The germline V and J ends were trimmed by 4 bases and 7 bases, with 7 bases remaining between them. The CDR3 DNA reads as TGTGCCAGCAGTTCCAGGGGTGAAAAACTGTTTTTT. Encoded protein: CASSSRGEKLFF.